This entry is about one TCR beta chain. The data derive from a study of blood T cell repertoires in COVID-19. Produced via immunoSEQ multiplex PCR; TCRdb's table is partial and in-frame only. The sample lists about 91,000 clones, 87% occurring once. The V end lost 9 bases, the J end lost 4 bases, and 16 bases lay between the germline ends. CDR1 and CDR2 (germline): MNHEY, SVGAGI. This CDR3 is built from 13 residues. Sequencing was done on a sample of peripheral blood. The sequence was obtained from a man between 65 and 85 years old with acute or convalescent COVID-19. The chain uses TRBV6-5 and TRBJ2-7; weak D call: TRBD1 (6 bases). The CDR3 nucleotides read TGTGCCAGACCCCTAGGACAGCTATACGAGCAGTACGTC. Translated, it gives CARPLGQLYEQYV.